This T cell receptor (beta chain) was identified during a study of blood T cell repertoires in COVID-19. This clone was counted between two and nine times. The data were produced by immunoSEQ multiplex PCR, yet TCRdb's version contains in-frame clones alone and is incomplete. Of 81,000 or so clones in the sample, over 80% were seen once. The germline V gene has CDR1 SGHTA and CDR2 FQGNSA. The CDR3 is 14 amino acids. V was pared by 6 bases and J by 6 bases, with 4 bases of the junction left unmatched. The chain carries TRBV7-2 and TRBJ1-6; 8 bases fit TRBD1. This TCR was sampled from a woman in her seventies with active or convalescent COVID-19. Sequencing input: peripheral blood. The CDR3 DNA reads TGTGCCAGCAGTCAGGGGGCCGGTAATTCACCCCTCCACTTT. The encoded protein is CASSQGAGNSPLHF.